The present T cell receptor (beta chain) was sequenced within a study of T-cell memory formation after mild COVID-19 (dated by TCRdb to 2020 to 2022). The study in broad terms: TCR sequence clusters from the two donors were found to be largely donor specific. In a couple of donors, T-cell clones that expanded and contracted after mild COVID-19 were tracked by sequencing TCRalpha and TCRbeta repertoires over time. The cohort comprised two young, previously healthy adult volunteers, one female and one male. The research as a whole found: Some responding clones were found in pre-infection memory, which suggests that pre-existing cross-reactive memory T cells took part in the SARS-CoV-2 response. Balanced CD4/CD8 phenotypes were observed for clones contracting from day 15 to 85, whereas a bias towards CD4+ was observed for a second wave of clones expanding from day 15 to 37. Only two mild cases were covered in the study, and larger cohorts including severe cases with pre-infection samples were considered necessary. The second-wave clones that peaked on day 37 were not confirmed to be SARS-CoV-2 specific. Contracting CD4+ clones appeared mostly in the CM and EM memory subsets, whereas CD8+ clones were enriched in EMRA.

As to this clonotype: Its specific antigen is unknown. No much larger clone exists at a distance of one base, and base qualities are not known.

The CDR3, from cysteine to phenylalanine, totals 15 residues. This entry keeps only the CDR3 DNA: 45 bases, framed from base 1. For CDR1 and CDR2, the germline V gene lists SGDLS and YYNGEE. Between the V and J ends, shortened by 3 bases and 4 bases respectively, the junction contains 16 bases. TCRdb lists the instrument as Illumina NovaSeq 6000. Using 5'RACE with constant-segment primers, TCRalpha and TCRbeta cDNA libraries were constructed, with sample barcodes and unique molecular identifiers added in the process. RNA was extracted from every sample with Trizol reagent. Libraries were amplified in two PCR steps, with a second sample barcode and Illumina TruSeq adapters added in the second step. The libraries were sequenced on an Illumina NovaSeq using 2 x 150 bp paired-end reads. The original methods were these. Demultiplexing of reads and collapsing into UMI-guided consensus sequences were performed with migec v1.2.7. Using mixcr v2.1.11, UMI consensuses were aligned to TRA and TRB V and J templates and then assembled into clonotypes. Clonotypes were classified as expanded or contracted when called significant by both edgeR and NoisET, with noise models trained on biological replicates. For edgeR calls, the thresholds were a false discovery rate-adjusted p below 0.01 and a log2 fold-change of 1. As an exploratory analysis of dynamics, max-normalized trajectories of the 1000 most abundant clonotypes were examined with PCA combined with hierarchical clustering. Separately sequenced CD4+ and CD8+ repertoires were used to assign a CD4 or CD8 phenotype to each responding clone. TCRdb redid the processing of the public reads, applying fastp at Q25 and MiXCR, and retained in-frame beta chains. Entries are consolidated by CDR3 protein sequence, retaining the most common genes and DNA. Clone size and V and J calls follow TCRdb, not the original study. Within this sample are 400,000 to 550,000 distinct CDR3 sequences, with roughly 23% of them counted one time only. The ten most abundant clones make up 12% of the sample.

Ficoll-Paque density gradient centrifugation was used to isolate PBMCs. The receptor was isolated from an adult woman who had mild COVID-19 (a few samples of this study predate the infection). The sample titles of this study are shuffled in the database, so cell type and time point are left out; the donor was told from shared clones. The sequencing sample was made of PBMCs or a T cell subset sorted from them (not recorded which). This sequence uses TRBV9 and TRBJ1-2, and the D gene may be TRBD1, 6 bases matching. CDR3 protein: CASSAPKGGPYGYTF. At the DNA level, the sequence is TGTGCCAGCAGCGCCCCAAAGGGGGGGCCCTATGGCTACACCTTC.